These T cell receptor beta chains were read from a single sample in a study of blood T cells in healthy people across ages. A single record per CDR3 protein comes from TCRdb applying MiXCR to the 5' RACE reads. The table has under 2 million distinct CDR3 sequences, roughly a third seen once; the top ten hold roughly 12%. The sample taken for sequencing was blood. These receptors were collected from a woman younger than 45 in good health. Each CDR3 is given with its conserved first and last residue. The D gene is left open where the match is weak. Rows may omit the clone size; those that give it use once, few, many or a size class.

>.|TRBV2|TRBJ2-7|.
CAGSDGVKVYEQYF
TGTGCCGGCAGTGACGGCGTGAAGGTCTACGAGCAGTACTTC
>.|TRBV20-1|TRBJ2-6|.
CSATSAGTIPGANVLTF
TGCAGTGCTACGTCCGCAGGGACCATCCCTGGGGCCAACGTCCTGACTTTC
>few|TRBV20-1|TRBJ2-1|TRBD2
CSASGWGGRAEEQFF
TGCAGTGCTTCCGGTTGGGGCGGGAGGGCCGAGGAGCAGTTCTTC
>few|TRBV7-6|TRBJ2-7|.
CASSADRRANYEQYF
TGTGCCAGCAGCGCAGACAGGAGAGCCAACTACGAGCAGTACTTC
>.|TRBV14|TRBJ2-3|.
CASSQEVTVTDTQYF
TGTGCCAGCAGCCAAGAGGTTACGGTCACAGATACGCAGTATTTT
>.|TRBV20-1|TRBJ2-2|.
CSATRLLNTGELFF
TGCAGTGCTACCCGGCTCTTGAACACCGGGGAGCTGTTTTTT
>once|TRBV5-1|TRBJ1-1|TRBD1
CASGDRDQKAFF
TGCGCCAGCGGGGACAGGGATCAGAAGGCTTTCTTT
>.|TRBV6-1|TRBJ2-1|.
CASSELRDPSYNEQFF
TGTGCCAGCAGTGAATTGCGGGACCCCTCCTACAATGAGCAGTTCTTC
>few|TRBV30|TRBJ2-5|.
CAWSVGTDQETQYF
TGTGCCTGGAGTGTCGGGACTGATCAAGAGACCCAGTACTTC
>.|TRBV7-9|TRBJ1-6|TRBD1
CASSFGQGVNSPLHF
TGTGCCAGCAGCTTCGGACAGGGGGTGAATTCACCCCTCCACTTT
>few|TRBV20-1|TRBJ1-1|.
CSAYPGPTNTEAFF
TGCAGTGCCTATCCGGGACCCACGAACACTGAAGCTTTCTTT
>few|TRBV27|TRBJ1-2|.
CASSLFGKGAYGYTF
TGTGCCAGCAGTTTATTTGGAAAGGGTGCCTATGGCTACACCTTC
>.|TRBV9|TRBJ1-2|.
CASSVGSGGGYGYTF
TGTGCCAGCAGCGTAGGATCTGGGGGAGGCTATGGCTACACCTTC
>.|TRBV6-2/TRBV6-3|TRBJ2-4|.
CASRSPGAKNVQYF
TGTGCCAGCAGGTCCCCGGGGGCCAAAAACGTTCAGTACTTC
>.|TRBV20-1|TRBJ1-5|TRBD1
CSARTGSGNQPQHF
TGCAGTGCTAGGACAGGGTCAGGGAATCAGCCCCAGCATTTT
>.|TRBV4-1|TRBJ1-6|.
CASSQAGEDSPLHF
TGCGCCAGCAGCCAAGCCGGGGAGGATTCACCCCTCCACTTT
>few|TRBV20-1|TRBJ2-1|.
CSADAGRYNEQFF
TGCAGTGCTGACGCCGGACGCTACAATGAGCAGTTCTTC
>few|TRBV20-1|TRBJ2-1|TRBD2
CSAFDPGAGGNEQFF
TGCAGTGCATTCGACCCGGGAGCGGGGGGCAATGAGCAGTTCTTC
>.|TRBV5-1|TRBJ2-5|TRBD2
CASRIGGGPQETQYF
TGCGCCAGCAGGATCGGGGGAGGGCCGCAAGAGACCCAGTACTTC
>.|TRBV2|TRBJ1-5|TRBD1
CASSLTGGLGQPQHF
TGTGCCAGCAGTCTCACAGGGGGTCTTGGTCAGCCCCAGCATTTT
>many|TRBV29-1|TRBJ2-1|.
CSVHRGYNEQFF
TGCAGCGTTCACCGAGGATACAATGAGCAGTTCTTC
>.|TRBV12-3/TRBV12-4|TRBJ2-6|.
CASQSGANVLTF
TGTGCCAGTCAGTCTGGGGCCAACGTCCTGACTTTC
>many|TRBV10-3|TRBJ2-6|.
CAHFRGSGANVLTF
TGTGCGCACTTCCGGGGGTCTGGGGCCAACGTCCTGACTTTC
>.|TRBV20-1|TRBJ1-5|.
CSARHREDSNQPQHF
TGCAGTGCTAGACACCGGGAGGACTCCAATCAGCCCCAGCATTTT
>.|TRBV10-3|TRBJ1-2|.
CAISESGPSGTGYTF
TGTGCCATCAGTGAGTCTGGTCCCTCGGGAACGGGCTACACCTTC
>once|TRBV20-1|TRBJ2-2|TRBD2
CSARGNAGDGNTGELFF
TGCAGTGCTAGAGGGAATGCGGGGGACGGGAACACCGGGGAGCTGTTTTTT
>few|TRBV12-3/TRBV12-4|TRBJ1-2|.
CASSFQLQGDGYTF
TGTGCCAGCAGTTTTCAATTACAGGGAGATGGCTACACCTTC
>few|TRBV5-1|TRBJ2-1|.
CASSWGRTSYNEQFF
TGCGCCAGCAGCTGGGGACGGACCTCCTACAATGAGCAGTTCTTC
>once|TRBV20-1|TRBJ2-3|.
CSARDFLGSTDTQYF
TGCAGTGCTAGAGATTTTCTAGGGAGCACAGATACGCAGTATTTT
>.|TRBV27|TRBJ2-6|.
CASSLRGGSGANVLTF
TGTGCCAGCAGCCTTCGGGGTGGCTCTGGGGCCAACGTCCTGACTTTC